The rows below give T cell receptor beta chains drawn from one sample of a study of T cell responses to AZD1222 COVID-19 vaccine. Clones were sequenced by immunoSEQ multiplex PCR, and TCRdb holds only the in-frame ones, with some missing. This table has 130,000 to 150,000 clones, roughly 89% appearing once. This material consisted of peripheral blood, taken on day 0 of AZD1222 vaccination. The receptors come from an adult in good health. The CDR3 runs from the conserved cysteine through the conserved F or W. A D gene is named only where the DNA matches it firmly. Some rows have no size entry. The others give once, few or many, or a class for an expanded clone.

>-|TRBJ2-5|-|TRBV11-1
CASSHDPGGQETQYF
TGTGCCAGCAGTCACGACCCAGGAGGACAAGAGACCCAGTACTTC
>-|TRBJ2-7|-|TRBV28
CASSSQTYEQYF
TGTGCCAGCAGTTCCCAAACCTACGAGCAGTACTTC
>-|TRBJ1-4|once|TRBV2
CASRQTRSTNEKLFF
TGTGCCAGCAGGCAAACCCGATCAACTAATGAAAAACTGTTTTTT
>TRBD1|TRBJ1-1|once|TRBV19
CASARDRDTEAFF
TGTGCCAGTGCCAGGGACAGGGACACTGAAGCTTTCTTT
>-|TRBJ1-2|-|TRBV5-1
CASRGGDGYTF
TGCGCCAGCAGAGGAGGGGATGGCTACACCTTC
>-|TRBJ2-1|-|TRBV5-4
CASSLVGHEEQFF
TGTGCCAGCAGCTTGGTCGGACATGAGGAGCAGTTCTTC
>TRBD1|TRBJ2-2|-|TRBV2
CASRLRDRGSGVNTGELFF
TGTGCCAGCAGGCTCCGGGACAGGGGGTCGGGCGTCAACACCGGGGAGCTGTTTTTT
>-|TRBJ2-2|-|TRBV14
CASSQFNTGELFF
TGTGCCAGCAGCCAGTTTAACACCGGGGAGCTGTTTTTT
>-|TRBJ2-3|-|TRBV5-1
CASSAGRGGDTQYF
TGCGCCAGCAGCGCCGGGCGAGGGGGAGATACGCAGTATTTT
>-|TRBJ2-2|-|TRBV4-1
CASSQEPGTPTGELFF
TGCGCCAGCAGCCAAGAACCAGGGACACCCACCGGGGAGCTGTTTTTT
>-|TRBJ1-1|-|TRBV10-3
CAISEGEGMNTEAFF
TGTGCCATCAGTGAAGGCGAGGGAATGAACACTGAAGCTTTCTTT
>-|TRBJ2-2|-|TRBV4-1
CASSQVGNTGELFF
TGCGCCAGCAGCCAAGTCGGGAACACCGGGGAGCTGTTTTTT
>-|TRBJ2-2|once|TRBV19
CASSTLTGRLGGELFF
TGTGCCAGTAGTACTCTGACAGGGCGACTAGGCGGGGAGCTGTTTTTT
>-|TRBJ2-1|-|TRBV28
CASSSGAYNEQFF
TGTGCCAGCAGTTCAGGGGCCTACAATGAGCAGTTCTTC
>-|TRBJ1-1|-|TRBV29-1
CSATGINTEAFF
TGCAGCGCCACAGGGATTAACACTGAAGCTTTCTTT
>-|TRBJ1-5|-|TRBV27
CASAGPHSNQPQHF
TGTGCCAGCGCAGGGCCCCATAGCAATCAGCCCCAGCATTTT
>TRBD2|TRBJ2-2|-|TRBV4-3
CASGRASGLGGELFF
TGCGCCAGCGGCAGGGCTAGCGGGCTAGGCGGGGAGCTGTTTTTT
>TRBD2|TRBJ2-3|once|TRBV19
CASSMSGRTDTQYF
TGTGCCAGTAGTATGTCCGGGAGGACAGATACGCAGTATTTT
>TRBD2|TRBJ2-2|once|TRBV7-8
CASSIRLAGTGELFF
TGTGCCAGCAGCATCCGACTAGCGGGCACCGGGGAGCTGTTTTTT
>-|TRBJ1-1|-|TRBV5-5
CASSPIGTATEAFF
TGTGCCAGCAGCCCTATAGGGACGGCCACTGAAGCTTTCTTT
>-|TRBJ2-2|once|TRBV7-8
CASSLGTANTGELFF
TGTGCCAGCAGCTTAGGGACAGCGAACACCGGGGAGCTGTTTTTT
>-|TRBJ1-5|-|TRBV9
CASSPLGENQPQHF
TGTGCCAGCAGCCCACTAGGGGAAAATCAGCCCCAGCATTTT
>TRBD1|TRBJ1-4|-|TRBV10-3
CATRDRAGEKLFF
TGTGCCACCCGGGACAGGGCGGGGGAAAAACTGTTTTTT
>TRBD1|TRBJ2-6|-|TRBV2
CASSEVRTGGSSGANVLTF
TGTGCCAGCAGTGAAGTTAGGACAGGGGGTAGCTCTGGGGCCAACGTCCTGACTTTC
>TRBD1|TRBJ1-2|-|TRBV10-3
CAITRDREGNGYTF
TGTGCCATCACCCGGGACAGGGAGGGAAATGGCTACACCTTC
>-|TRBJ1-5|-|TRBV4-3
CASSQDPAGNQPQHF
TGCGCCAGCAGCCAAGATCCGGCCGGCAATCAGCCCCAGCATTTT
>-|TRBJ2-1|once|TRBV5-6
CASSLYGRSYNEQFF
TGTGCCAGCAGCTTGTACGGCAGATCCTACAATGAGCAGTTCTTC
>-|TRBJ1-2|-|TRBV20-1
CSARSGNGYTF
TGCAGTGCTAGATCAGGGAATGGCTACACCTTC
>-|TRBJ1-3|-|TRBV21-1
CASSKGDKNSGNTIYF
TGTGCCAGCAGCAAAGGGGACAAAAACTCTGGAAACACCATATATTTT
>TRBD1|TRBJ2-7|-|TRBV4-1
CASSQAWDSYYEQYF
TGCGCCAGCAGCCAAGCTTGGGACAGTTACTACGAGCAGTACTTC
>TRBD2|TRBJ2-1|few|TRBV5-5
CASSLEVAGVNEQFF
TGTGCCAGCAGCTTGGAGGTAGCGGGAGTCAATGAGCAGTTCTTC
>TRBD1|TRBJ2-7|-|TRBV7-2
CASSLRDREFYEQYF
TGTGCCAGCAGCTTAAGAGACAGGGAATTTTATGAGCAGTACTTC
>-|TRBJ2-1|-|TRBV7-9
CASSLGAGRSNEQFF
TGTGCCAGCAGCTTAGGGGCGGGAAGGAGCAATGAGCAGTTCTTC
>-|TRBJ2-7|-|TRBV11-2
CASSAAYEQYF
TGTGCCAGCAGCGCCGCCTACGAGCAGTACTTC
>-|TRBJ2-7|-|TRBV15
CATSREEVRGGSYEQYF
TGTGCCACCAGCAGAGAAGAGGTGAGGGGGGGTAGCTACGAGCAGTACTTC
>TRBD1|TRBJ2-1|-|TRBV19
CASSRDRGHEQFF
TGTGCCAGTAGTAGGGACAGGGGCCATGAGCAGTTCTTC
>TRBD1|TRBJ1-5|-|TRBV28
CASRKQGIGQPQHF
TGTGCCAGCAGAAAACAGGGGATAGGGCAGCCCCAGCATTTT
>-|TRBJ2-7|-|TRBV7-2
CASSLVPVYEQYF
TGTGCCAGCAGCTTAGTCCCCGTCTACGAGCAGTACTTC
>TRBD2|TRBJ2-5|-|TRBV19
CASSAGGGQETQYF
TGTGCCAGTAGTGCCGGGGGGGGACAAGAGACCCAGTACTTC
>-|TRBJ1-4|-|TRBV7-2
CASSLAFGGTGGRLFF
TGTGCCAGCAGCTTAGCGTTCGGTGGCACAGGAGGGAGACTGTTTTTT
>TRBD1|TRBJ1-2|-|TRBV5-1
CASSLAGQGHGYTF
TGCGCCAGCAGCTTGGCCGGACAGGGGCATGGCTACACCTTC
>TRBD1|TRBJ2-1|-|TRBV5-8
CASKGQGYNEQFF
TGTGCCAGCAAGGGACAGGGTTACAATGAGCAGTTCTTC
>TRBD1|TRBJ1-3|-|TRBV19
CASSMAGTGALSGNTIYF
TGTGCCAGTAGTATGGCCGGGACAGGGGCTCTCTCTGGAAACACCATATATTTT
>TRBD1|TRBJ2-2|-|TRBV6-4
CASSRDRVTGELFF
TGTGCCAGTTCCCGGGACAGGGTCACCGGGGAGCTGTTTTTT
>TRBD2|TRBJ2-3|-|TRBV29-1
CSVEYGRESTDTQYF
TGCAGCGTTGAATACGGGCGGGAGTCGACAGATACGCAGTATTTT
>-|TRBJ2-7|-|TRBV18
CASSPAGGANPEQYF
TGTGCCAGCTCACCCGCTGGGGGGGCCAATCCCGAGCAGTACTTC
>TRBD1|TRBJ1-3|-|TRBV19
CASSTSDRGLGNTIYF
TGTGCCAGTAGTACCTCGGACAGGGGGCTTGGAAACACCATATATTTT
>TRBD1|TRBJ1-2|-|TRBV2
CATSGQNIRSYTF
TGTGCCACCTCGGGACAGAATATTAGGAGCTACACCTTC
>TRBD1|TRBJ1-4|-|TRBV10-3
CASRDRLDEKLFF
TGTGCCTCCCGGGACAGGCTAGATGAAAAACTGTTTTTT
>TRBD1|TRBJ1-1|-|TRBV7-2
CASSPRGDRGEAFF
TGTGCCAGCAGCCCAAGGGGGGACAGGGGCGAAGCTTTCTTT
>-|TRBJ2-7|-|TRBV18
CASSPQEYPYEQYF
TGTGCCAGCTCCCCTCAAGAATACCCCTACGAGCAGTACTTC
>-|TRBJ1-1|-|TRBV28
CASRPRWDQAFF
TGTGCCAGCAGGCCACGGTGGGACCAAGCTTTCTTT
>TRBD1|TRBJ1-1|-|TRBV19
CASSWPQGARTEAFF
TGTGCCAGTAGCTGGCCACAGGGGGCGCGGACTGAAGCTTTCTTT
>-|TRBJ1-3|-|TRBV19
CASTRNSGNTIYF
TGTGCCAGCACGAGAAACTCTGGAAACACCATATATTTT
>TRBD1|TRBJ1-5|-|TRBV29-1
CSVWTGGDQPQHF
TGCAGCGTGTGGACAGGGGGAGATCAGCCCCAGCATTTT
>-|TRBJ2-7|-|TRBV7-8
CASSRDYYEPYEQYF
TGTGCCAGCAGCCGAGACTACTACGAGCCCTACGAGCAGTACTTC
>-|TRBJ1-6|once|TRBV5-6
CASSASGVSPLHF
TGTGCCAGCAGCGCCTCTGGGGTTTCACCCCTCCACTTT